This passage covers 8 T cell receptor beta chains from one sample sequenced in a study of graft-versus-host responses after intestinal transplantation. The data were produced by immunoSEQ multiplex PCR, yet TCRdb's version contains in-frame clones alone and is incomplete. The sample contains tens of thousands of clones, more than 85% of which appear only once. Antigens of these TCRs are unknown. This specimen was unstimulated CD8+ T cells sorted from spleen or lymph node cells, taken before transplant. Receptors originate from a human donor who was the organ donor for an intestinal transplant.

V gene TRBV2 combines with J gene TRBJ2-7; D may be TRBD2 (6 bases). Germline V gives CDR1 SNHLY, CDR2 FYNNEI. The length of the CDR3 is 17 residues. The ends were cut back, 6 bases at V and 0 bases at J, with 21 bases in the middle. CDR3 nucleotide sequence: TGTGCCAGCAGGAGTGATGGGAGGTCTCCTGTCTCCTACGAGCAGTACTTC. Amino acids: CASRSDGRSPVSYEQYF.

The chain has TRBV27 and TRBJ2-7; perhaps D is TRBD1 or TRBD2 (5 bases each). Germline loops: CDR1 MNHEY, CDR2 SMNVEV (reference sequence). V lost 2 bases, J lost 5 bases, and 13 bases lay in between. The CDR3 totals 14 residues. The CDR3 loop is CASSLRWGYNEQYF. The CDR3 DNA follows: TGTGCCAGCAGTTTAAGATGGGGGTACAACGAGCAGTACTTC.

The chain has TRBV1 and TRBJ2-4; TRBD2, the table's D call, lacks a check against the DNA. TRBV1 is shown as a pseudogene. CDR3 length: 13 amino acids. CDR3: CTSSLAIGNIQYF. The DNA of the CDR3 is TGCACCAGCAGCCTAGCTATAGGAAACATTCAGTACTTC.

Here the CDR3 reads CASSPGGEHTDTQYF. CDR3 bases: TGTGCCAGCAGCCCAGGGGGGGAGCACACAGATACGCAGTATTTT. The genes are TRBV7-9 and TRBJ2-3; D tentatively fits TRBD1 or TRBD2 (7 bases each). V lost 5 bases and J 2 bases, leaving 14 bases between the germline ends. The V gene's germline CDR1 is SEHNR and CDR2 FQNEAQ (reference sequence). The CDR3 contains 15 residues. The variable domain in full, with the rest retrieved from reference TRBV7-9 and TRBJ2-3, is DTGVSQNPRHKITKRGQNVTFRCDPISEHNRLYWYRQTLGQGPEFLTYFQNEAQLEKSRLLSDRFSAERPKGSFSTLEIQRTEQGDSAMYLCASSPGGEHTDTQYFGPGTRLTVL.

The rearrangement joins TRBV14 to TRBJ2-3; D gene ambiguous. The CDR3 contains 17 residues. V was shortened by 1 base and J by 1 base, with 15 bases between the two germline ends. Germline V gene lookup returns CDR1 SGHDN and CDR2 FVKESK. The CDR3 region has the DNA TGTGCCAGCAGCCAAGTCTTTACCGGATACGGCACAGATACGCAGTATTTT. Residues: CASSQVFTGYGTDTQYF.

The V call is TRBV7-2, the J call TRBJ2-7; D is perhaps TRBD1 (5 bases). This CDR3 has 13 amino acids. V lost 5 bases, J lost 3 bases, and 11 bases lay in between. The germline gives CDR1 SGHTA, CDR2 FQGNSA. The CDR3 nucleotides read TGTGCCAGCAGCCCGACAGTATACTACGAGCAGTACTTC. Translation: CASSPTVYYEQYF. Together with reference TRBV7-2 and TRBJ2-7, the CDR3 gives the full variable domain: GAGVSQSPSNKVTEKGKDVELRCDPISGHTALYWYRQSLGQGLEFLIYFQGNSAPDKSGLPSDRFSAERTGGSVSTLTIQRTQQEDSAVYLCASSPTVYYEQYFGPGTRLTVT.

DNA of the CDR3: TGTGCCAGCAGCGATGGACAGGGTAGCAATCAGCCCCAGCATTTT. The encoded protein is CASSDGQGSNQPQHF. V and J are TRBV9 and TRBJ1-5; 8 nucleotides match TRBD1. CDR3 length equals 15 residues. Trimming at V came to 3 bases and at J to 0 bases, leaving 2 bases not matched to a gene. Germline-derived CDR1 and CDR2 are SGDLS and YYNGEE.

This clone was seen once. The rearrangement joins TRBV4-2 to TRBJ2-1; the D gene is possibly TRBD2 (5 bases). The germline CDR1 and CDR2 sequences are LGHNA and YNFKEQ. Trimming took off 3 bases at V and 0 bases at J, with 15 bases between the two ends. This CDR3 has 17 amino acids. In nucleotides, the CDR3 is TGTGCCAGCAGCCAGGGGAGACATTTTGACTCCTACAATGAGCAGTTCTTC. Encoded protein: CASSQGRHFDSYNEQFF.